This TCR beta chain was sequenced during a study of T cells after yellow fever vaccination. Study findings and constraints: Primary-vaccination clones mostly resurfaced post-booster (around 95% CD4, roughly 90% CD8).

Each CDR3 protein gets one entry after TCRdb re-called the 5' RACE reads with MiXCR. The repertoire holds 500,000 to 650,000 distinct CDR3 sequences, with approximately 15% as singletons. The CDR3 length is 13 residues. V lost 1 base and J 4 bases, leaving 5 bases between the germline ends. The germline CDR1 and CDR2 sequences are MDHEN and SYDVKM. This clonotype was seen a few times. Its antigen is unidentified. Sequenced here: PBMCs, sampled on the day of the yellow fever booster vaccination. The sequence was collected from a man aged 25-40 years who received the YFV17D yellow fever vaccine. The chain has TRBV28 and TRBJ2-1; D is unclear. The CDR3: CASSLFRYNEQFF. The CDR3 DNA reads as TGTGCCAGCAGTTTATTCAGGTACAATGAGCAGTTCTTC.